This T cell receptor beta chain was identified in a study of blood T cell repertoires in COVID-19. Turning to the study itself: COVID-19 samples from acute and convalescent phases originated in the United States, Italy and Spain. Sample material is recorded as cDNA or gDNA derived from T cells, B-cell-depleted T cells, or PBMCs.

In the original workflow: How many nucleated cells were present was estimated from reference gene primer amplification. Assay: immunoSEQ multiplex PCR; the TCRdb copy retains only in-frame clones and omits some. That table gives V, J and clone size, and the DNA gave D and trimming. The sample records approximately 62,000 clones, approximately 90% being singletons. V lost 5 bases, J lost 1 base, and 2 bases stayed unmatched. The germline V gene has CDR1 MNHEY and CDR2 SVGAGI. This CDR3 is 13 amino acids long. This receptor was identified in a man aged 55 to 70 with acute or convalescent COVID-19. Sequenced material: peripheral blood. The chain uses TRBV6-5 and TRBJ2-7; TRBD1 matches at 7 bases. Written as DNA, the CDR3 is TGTGCCAGCAGTAGGGACAGATCCTACGAGCAGTACTTC. Protein product: CASSRDRSYEQYF.